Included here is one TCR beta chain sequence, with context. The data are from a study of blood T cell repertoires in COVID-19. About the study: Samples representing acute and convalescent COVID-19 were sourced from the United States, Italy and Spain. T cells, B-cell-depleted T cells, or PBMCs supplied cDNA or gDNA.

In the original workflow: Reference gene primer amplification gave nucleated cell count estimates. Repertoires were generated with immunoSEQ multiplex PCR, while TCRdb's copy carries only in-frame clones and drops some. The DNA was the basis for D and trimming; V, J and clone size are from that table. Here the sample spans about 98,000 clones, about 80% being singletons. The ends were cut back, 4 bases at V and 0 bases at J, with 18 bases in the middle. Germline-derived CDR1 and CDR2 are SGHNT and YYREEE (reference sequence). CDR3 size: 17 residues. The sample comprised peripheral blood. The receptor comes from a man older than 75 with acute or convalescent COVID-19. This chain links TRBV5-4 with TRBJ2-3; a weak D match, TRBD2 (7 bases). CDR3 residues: CASSRKTGGPSTDTQYF. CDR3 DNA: TGTGCCAGCAGCCGGAAAACGGGGGGCCCTAGCACAGATACGCAGTATTTT.